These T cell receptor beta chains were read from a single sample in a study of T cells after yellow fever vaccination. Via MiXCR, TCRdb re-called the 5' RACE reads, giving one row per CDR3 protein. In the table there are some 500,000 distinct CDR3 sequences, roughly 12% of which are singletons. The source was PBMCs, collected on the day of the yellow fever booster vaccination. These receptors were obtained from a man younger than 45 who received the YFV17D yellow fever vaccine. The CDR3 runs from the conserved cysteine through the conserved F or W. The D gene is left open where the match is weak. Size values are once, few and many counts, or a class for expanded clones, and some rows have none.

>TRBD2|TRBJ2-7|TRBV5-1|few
TGCGCCAGCAGCTTACCTCGGGGGAGGGGATCCTACGAGCAGTACTTC
CASSLPRGRGSYEQYF
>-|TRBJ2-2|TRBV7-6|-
TGTGCCAGCGCCCCTGAGCGGCTCGGGGAGCTGTTTTTT
CASAPERLGELFF
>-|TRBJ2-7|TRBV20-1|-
TGCAGTGCTAGCCCGAAGGGGGAGCAGTACTTC
CSASPKGEQYF
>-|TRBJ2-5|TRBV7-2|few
TGTGCCAGCGGTAGGGGACAAGGCGTGTCCTTGTTC
CASGRGQGVSLF
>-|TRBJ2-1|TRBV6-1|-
TGTGCCAGCAAAGGGGAGCCCCAACATGAGCAGTTCTTC
CASKGEPQHEQFF
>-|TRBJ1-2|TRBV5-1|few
TGCGCCAGCAGCTACTACGGGAAGGACGGCTACACCTTC
CASSYYGKDGYTF
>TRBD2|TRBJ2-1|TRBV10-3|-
TGTGCCATCAGCAATAGCGGGAGGGCCTACAATGAGCAGTTCTTC
CAISNSGRAYNEQFF
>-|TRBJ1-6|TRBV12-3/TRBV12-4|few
TGTGCCAGCAGGGATACAGGGTCCAATTCACCCCTCCACTTT
CASRDTGSNSPLHF
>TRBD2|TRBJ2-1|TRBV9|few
TGTGCCAGCAGCGTCAACAGCGGGATAGGTAATGAGCAGTTCTTC
CASSVNSGIGNEQFF
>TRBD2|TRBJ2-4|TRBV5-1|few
TGCGCCAGCAGCCAAGGACTAGTTGACATTCAGTACTTC
CASSQGLVDIQYF
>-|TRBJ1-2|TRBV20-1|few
TGCAGTGCTCCCCAGGGCATGGACTATGGCTACACCTTC
CSAPQGMDYGYTF
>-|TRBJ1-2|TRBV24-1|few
TGTGCCACCAGTGGCTCCGGGACGTTTTATGGCTACACCTTC
CATSGSGTFYGYTF
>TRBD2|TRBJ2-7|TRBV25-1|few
TGTGCCAGCAGTCATCTAGCGGGACAGTACTTC
CASSHLAGQYF
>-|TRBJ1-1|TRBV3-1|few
TGTGCCAGCAGCCAAGTAGGACGGACTGAAGCTTTCTTT
CASSQVGRTEAFF
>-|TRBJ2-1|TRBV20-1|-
TGCAGTGCTAGAGTAGTGTCTACAAATGAGCAGTTCTTC
CSARVVSTNEQFF
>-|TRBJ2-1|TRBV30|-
TGTGCCTGTCTCGACCAGGGTCCAACTGAGCAGTTCTTC
CACLDQGPTEQFF
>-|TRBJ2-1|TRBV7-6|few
TGTGCCAGCAGCCCTAAGGAGAACGAGCAGTTCTTC
CASSPKENEQFF
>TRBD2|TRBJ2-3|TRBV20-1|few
TGCAGAGTAGCGGGAGAAGATACGCAGTATTTT
CRVAGEDTQYF
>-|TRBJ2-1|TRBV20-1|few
TGCAGTGCTAGGAGTGTCGGGGGAGTTTTGGATGGTGGCTCCTACAATGAGCAGTTCTTC
CSARSVGGVLDGGSYNEQFF
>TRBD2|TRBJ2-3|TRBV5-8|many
TGTGCCAGCAGCTTTCCGGGACTAGCGGGAAATACGCAGTATTTT
CASSFPGLAGNTQYF
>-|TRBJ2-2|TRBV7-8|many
TGTGCCAGCAGCTTAGAAAACACCGGGGAGCTGTTTTTT
CASSLENTGELFF
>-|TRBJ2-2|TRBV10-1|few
TGCGCCAGCAGTGCCGCCCGCGCGACCGGGGAGCTGTTTTTT
CASSAARATGELFF
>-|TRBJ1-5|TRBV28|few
TGTGCCAGCAGTTTAAGGGGGAGCAGGGACAATCAGCCCCAGCATTTT
CASSLRGSRDNQPQHF
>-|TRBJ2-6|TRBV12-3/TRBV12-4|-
TGTGCCAGCAGTTTAGGGCAGAGCTCTGGGGCCAACGTCCTGACTTTC
CASSLGQSSGANVLTF
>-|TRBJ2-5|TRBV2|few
TGTGCCAGCAGGACTAGGGCGACCCAGTACTTC
CASRTRATQYF
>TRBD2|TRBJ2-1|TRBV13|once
TGTGCCAGCAGCCCTCGGCTAGCGGGACTCACTTCCTACAATGAGCAGTTCTTC
CASSPRLAGLTSYNEQFF
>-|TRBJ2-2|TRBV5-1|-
TGCGCCAGCACAGACGGGCTCAGCACCGGGGAGCTGTTTTTT
CASTDGLSTGELFF
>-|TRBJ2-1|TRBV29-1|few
TGCAGCCTTAGACTAGGGGGCGATGAGCAGTTCTTC
CSLRLGGDEQFF
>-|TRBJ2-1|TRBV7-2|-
TGTGCCAGCATCCTGACTAGCAATGAGCAGTTCTTC
CASILTSNEQFF
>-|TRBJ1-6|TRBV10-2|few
TGCGCCAGCAGTGCACAGGGAAATTCACCCCTCCACTTT
CASSAQGNSPLHF
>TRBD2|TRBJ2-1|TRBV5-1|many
TGCGCCAGCAGCCCGACTAGCGGGACGCGGGATGAGCAGTTCTTC
CASSPTSGTRDEQFF
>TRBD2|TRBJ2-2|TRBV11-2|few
TGTGCCAGCAGCAGAGGGGTTACCGGGACTAGCGGCTTAACCGGGGAGCTGTTTTTT
CASSRGVTGTSGLTGELFF
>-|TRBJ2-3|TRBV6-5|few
TGTGCCAGCATAACAGGGCGAGGGGGCACAGATACGCAGTATTTT
CASITGRGGTDTQYF
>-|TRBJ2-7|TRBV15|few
TGTGCCACCAGCAGCGAGGCCGGCATGCGGTACTTC
CATSSEAGMRYF
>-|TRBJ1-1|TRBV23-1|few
TGCGCCAGCAGTCAATCAAATAAGGCTATGAACACTGAAGCTTTCTTT
CASSQSNKAMNTEAFF
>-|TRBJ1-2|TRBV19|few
TGTGCCACTTACTCCGGGACAACAGAACTCTATGGCTACACCTTC
CATYSGTTELYGYTF
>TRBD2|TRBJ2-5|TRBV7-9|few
TGTGCCAGCAGCCCTGGACTAGCGGCGTACCAAGAGACCCAGTACTTC
CASSPGLAAYQETQYF
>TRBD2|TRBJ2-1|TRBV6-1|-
TGTGCCAGCAGCGGACTAGCGGATAGCTCCTACAATGAGCAGTTCTTC
CASSGLADSSYNEQFF
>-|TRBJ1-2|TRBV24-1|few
TGTGCCACCAGTGATCGCAGCGGATTAGAATATGGCTACACCTTC
CATSDRSGLEYGYTF
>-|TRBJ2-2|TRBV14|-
TGTGCCAGCAGCCAAGTCGCCGGACCCACCGGGGAGCTGTTTTTT
CASSQVAGPTGELFF
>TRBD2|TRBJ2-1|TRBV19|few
TGTGCCAGTAGTATCAGAATTAACGGGAGGTCCTACAATGAGCAGTTCTTC
CASSIRINGRSYNEQFF
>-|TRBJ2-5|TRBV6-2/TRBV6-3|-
TGTGCCACCGGACCCACTACTCAAGAGACCCAGTACTTC
CATGPTTQETQYF
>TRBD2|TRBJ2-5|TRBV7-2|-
TGTGCCAGCAGCTTAGCCAGACTAGCGGCACAAGAGACCCAGTACTTC
CASSLARLAAQETQYF
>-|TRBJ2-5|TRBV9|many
TGTGCCAGCAGCGTAGACGCCAGACCCCAAGAGACCCAGTACTTC
CASSVDARPQETQYF
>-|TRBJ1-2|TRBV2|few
TGTGCCAGCAGTGAATCCAGGGGATGGAGCTACACCTTC
CASSESRGWSYTF
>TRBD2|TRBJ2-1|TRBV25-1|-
TGTGCCAGCAGTGAATGGGGGACTAGCGGGAGAAGTGAGCAGTTCTTC
CASSEWGTSGRSEQFF
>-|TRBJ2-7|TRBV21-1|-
TGTGCCAGCAGCAAAGGGCCTTTTAGGAGGGGTCGGGACTACGAGCAGTACTTC
CASSKGPFRRGRDYEQYF
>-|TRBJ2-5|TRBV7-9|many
TGTGCCAGCAGCCGCGATGAGACCCAGTACTTC
CASSRDETQYF
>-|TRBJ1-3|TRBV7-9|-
TGTGCCAGCAGCTTAGGTTACACCATATATTTT
CASSLGYTIYF
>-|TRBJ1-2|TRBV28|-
TGTGCCAGCAGTTTCGCAGGGCACGGCTACACCTTC
CASSFAGHGYTF
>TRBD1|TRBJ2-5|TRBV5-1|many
TGCGCCAGCAGCAAAGGACAGGGACAGGAGACCCAGTACTTC
CASSKGQGQETQYF
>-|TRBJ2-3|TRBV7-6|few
TGTGCCAGCAGCTTTCCCGGGAGTGACACAGATACGCAGTATTTT
CASSFPGSDTDTQYF
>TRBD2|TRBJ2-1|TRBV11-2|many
TGTGCCAGCAGCTCCGGACTAGCGGGGAATGAGCAGTTCTTC
CASSSGLAGNEQFF
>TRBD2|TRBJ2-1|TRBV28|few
TGTGCCAGCAGCTCGGGACTAGCGATGACTAGAGGTCTGTTCTTC
CASSSGLAMTRGLFF